These T cell receptor beta chains were read from a single sample in a study of blood T cell repertoires in COVID-19. Here immunoSEQ multiplex PCR was the method, and the copy in TCRdb shows in-frame clones only, minus some. The profile covers 150,000 or so clones, with more than 75% appearing a single time and 8.4% taken by the ten largest. The sequenced sample consisted of peripheral blood. The receptors shown here come from a woman in her sixties or seventies with acute or convalescent COVID-19. The CDR3 runs from the conserved cysteine through the conserved F or W.

j_call v_call cdr3_aa
TRBJ1-5 TRBV29-1 CSVTGESNQPQHF
TRBJ1-1 TRBV5-1 CASSLEVRLPNTEAFF
TRBJ1-1 TRBV3-1/TRBV3-2 CASSPLGQVAFF
TRBJ2-1 TRBV27 CASGPQGAYNEQFF
TRBJ2-5 TRBV5-1 CASMENGETQYF
TRBJ2-4 TRBV20-1 CSARQGNIQYF
TRBJ1-1 TRBV7-2 CASRGTGRVEGEAFF
TRBJ2-2 TRBV19 CASSIWPGLAGGDTGELFF
TRBJ2-3 TRBV24-1 CATSPPGLDTQYF
TRBJ1-2 TRBV21-1 CARERQGRGFYGYTF
TRBJ1-5 TRBV19 CASSQGTGAGQPQHF
TRBJ1-5 TRBV28 CASSLGGYSNQPQHF
TRBJ2-1 TRBV2 CATGLDSNNEQFF
TRBJ1-1 TRBV28 CASRTLPRYEAFF
TRBJ2-7 TRBV19 CASSIGHLYEQYF
TRBJ1-1 TRBV7-2 CASSLRQGQGEAFF
TRBJ1-3 TRBV30 CAWQGSGNTIYF
TRBJ2-7 TRBV3-1/TRBV3-2 CASRRGISYEQYF
TRBJ1-4 TRBV18 CASSPLEGEKLFF
TRBJ2-7 TRBV5-1 CASSPGLAGEVGYF
TRBJ2-7 TRBV5-1 CASSLLGGTYEQYF
TRBJ1-2 TRBV7-2 CASSSDRGGYGYTF
TRBJ2-2 TRBV7-2 CASSLGGGGRTGELFF
TRBJ1-1 TRBV11-3 CASSFTPNTEAFF
TRBJ1-2 TRBV18 CASSPQTGGDGYTF
TRBJ1-3 TRBV6-5 CASSYGRGSGNTIYF
TRBJ1-3 TRBV18 CASSPPTGGAGNTIYF
TRBJ1-1 TRBV3-1/TRBV3-2 CASSPPDGGGTEAFF
TRBJ2-1 TRBV4-3 CASSQDLAGGQDEQFF
TRBJ2-7 TRBV3-1/TRBV3-2 CASSYRGTYEQYF
TRBJ2-5 TRBV7-2 CASSSSVVGTQETQYF
TRBJ2-7 TRBV7-3 CASSLGTEGRQYF
TRBJ2-1 TRBV5-1 CARGVGTFGTLNEQFF
TRBJ1-2 TRBV9 CASSATLQGAGGYTF
TRBJ2-7 TRBV7-2 CASSPGQGWEEQYF
TRBJ2-1 TRBV19 CASSGRSGTSGYNEQFF
TRBJ2-7 TRBV9 CASSAQGSSYEQYF
TRBJ1-4 TRBV5-1 CASSLAAGKSTNEKLFF
TRBJ1-4 TRBV19 CASRGTGREEKLFF
TRBJ2-1 TRBV7-2 CASRTKAGRNEQFF
TRBJ1-2 TRBV7-9 CASSTRPGTGFYGYTF
TRBJ2-1 TRBV11-3 CASSLDSSYNEQFF
TRBJ1-5 TRBV20-1 CSASDGNSNQPQHF
TRBJ2-3 TRBV7-2 CASSPVAGRTDTQYF
TRBJ2-1 TRBV4-3 CASSQEGAVSYNEQFF
TRBJ1-6 TRBV25-1 CASSEFRRGRNSPLHF
TRBJ2-3 TRBV11-2 CASRSGTSGTDTQYF
TRBJ1-3 TRBV6-5 CASSPQRSGNTIYF
TRBJ2-3 TRBV5-6 CASTSGGTTDTQYF
TRBJ1-2 TRBV12-3/TRBV12-4 CASRPTGSYGYTF
TRBJ1-6 TRBV3-1/TRBV3-2 CASSHGTGDSPLHF
TRBJ2-7 TRBV19 CASSSRRGLVGYEQYF
TRBJ1-2 TRBV5-4 CASSLDNWGYTF